The rows below give T cell receptor beta chains drawn from one sample of a study of regulatory T cells in long-lasting Graves disease. MiXCR, applied by TCRdb to the multiplex PCR reads, yields one record per CDR3 protein. In the table there are 250,000 to 400,000 distinct CDR3 sequences, about 18% of which are singletons. The sequencing here drew on peripheral blood mononuclear cells (PBMCs), taken at new diagnosis, from a patient treated with antithyroid drugs. These receptors were taken from a female donor with Graves disease. CDR3s include the opening cysteine and the closing phenylalanine or tryptophan. The order of the fields is V gene, J gene, D gene, CDR3 protein. A D gene is named only where the DNA matches it firmly.

>TRBV6-5|TRBJ1-1|-
CASSYVGGWRAFF
>TRBV9|TRBJ2-7|-
CASSVDRAGDEQYF
>TRBV12-3/TRBV12-4|TRBJ2-1|TRBD2
CASSDTSGGNNEQFF
>TRBV27|TRBJ2-3|TRBD1
CASSSDRGFTDTQYF
>TRBV11-3|TRBJ2-3|-
CASSLGRTGLQDTQYF
>TRBV7-9|TRBJ1-5|TRBD1
CASSNNRGRIQPQHF
>TRBV24-1|TRBJ2-5|-
CATSDLGQDQETQYF
>TRBV9|TRBJ2-3|TRBD2
CASSPQRTSGRSGTDTQYF
>TRBV18|TRBJ2-1|TRBD2
CASSPPWLAGVNEQFF
>TRBV19|TRBJ2-5|-
CASVDGGAAGGETQYF
>TRBV19|TRBJ1-5|TRBD1
CASRASGTGSLRVNQPQHF
>TRBV28|TRBJ1-2|-
CASSLRGASNYGYTF
>TRBV2|TRBJ2-5|-
CASSWGSGETQYF
>TRBV29-1|TRBJ2-1|TRBD1
CSVLDRLTYNEQFF
>TRBV6-1|TRBJ2-4|TRBD1
CASSVRRTGGDYGTKNIQYF
>TRBV2|TRBJ2-7|-
CASSVTYEQYF
>TRBV5-1|TRBJ2-7|-
CASSFRGVGEQYF
>TRBV12-3/TRBV12-4|TRBJ2-5|-
CASSPTGTSNSQYF
>TRBV11-3|TRBJ1-6|-
CASSLEGLGNQDDSPLHF
>TRBV7-4|TRBJ1-2|-
CASSLDTALSNYGYTF
>TRBV2|TRBJ1-5|-
CASSVVSNQPQHF
>TRBV20-1|TRBJ2-2|-
CSARSMAGQNTGELFF
>TRBV27|TRBJ2-7|TRBD2
CASSLSNMGLGLGEQYF
>TRBV29-1|TRBJ2-3|-
CSVELQGSPSTDTQYF
>TRBV11-3|TRBJ1-3|-
CASRGVSGNTIYF
>TRBV11-2|TRBJ2-7|-
CASSLGKLGSYEQYF
>TRBV20-1|TRBJ2-3|TRBD2
CSARDHLVASGLPSLGQYF
>TRBV12-3/TRBV12-4|TRBJ2-1|TRBD2
CASSLTGTSGHEQFF
>TRBV19|TRBJ2-3|-
CASSIAGSTDTQYF
>TRBV6-5|TRBJ1-1|-
CASSYATDKTGPEAFF
>TRBV7-2|TRBJ2-5|-
CASSIYKGTQYF
>TRBV19|TRBJ2-3|-
CATAADTQYF
>TRBV27|TRBJ2-2|TRBD1
CASSPDRGLTTGELFF
>TRBV9|TRBJ2-2|TRBD2
CASSVGSGRGTGELFF
>TRBV12-3/TRBV12-4|TRBJ1-5|TRBD1
CASSLDRGLGQPQHF
>TRBV10-3|TRBJ2-7|-
CAIRGDTFLYEQYF
>TRBV2|TRBJ2-3|TRBD2
CATSDPLAGVTDTQYF
>TRBV6-1|TRBJ1-2|TRBD1
CASSGDRGPSYGYTF
>TRBV3-1|TRBJ2-1|-
CASSPGGATNEQFF
>TRBV2|TRBJ2-7|TRBD2
CASRAGGSHEQYF
>TRBV15|TRBJ1-5|TRBD1
CATSSEQGGANQPQHF
>TRBV6-2/TRBV6-3|TRBJ2-7|TRBD2
CASSEEAGGPHEQYF
>TRBV19|TRBJ1-2|-
CASTLAGGRVGYGYTF
>TRBV24-1|TRBJ2-3|TRBD1
CATSETTGGEPDTQYF
>TRBV28|TRBJ1-1|-
CASSLGGGSEAFF
>TRBV28|TRBJ2-5|-
CAYSTAGETQYF
>TRBV19|TRBJ2-1|TRBD1
CASSMGTGSPGGKAQFF
>TRBV2|TRBJ2-7|-
CATRTVSYEQYF
>TRBV20-1|TRBJ2-7|TRBD1
CSAPRADRDLSEQYF
>TRBV19|TRBJ2-5|-
CASGKGGQETQYF
>TRBV6-5|TRBJ2-1|TRBD2
CASSSVRAGSDPEFF
>TRBV24-1|TRBJ1-2|TRBD1
CATSDVTGTAAGYTF
>TRBV28|TRBJ1-1|-
CASSLDRNTEAFF
>TRBV2|TRBJ2-7|-
CASSVRYEQYF